This T cell receptor (beta chain) was profiled in a study of technical replicates of blood from several donors. Clones were sequenced by immunoSEQ multiplex PCR, and TCRdb holds only the in-frame ones, with some missing. The sample holds about 75,000 clones, around 97% seen once. The CDR3 length is 14 residues. The germline V gene encodes CDR1 MNHEY and CDR2 SVGAGI. Trimming stripped 2 bases from V and 7 bases from J, with 12 bases between. The genes are TRBV6-5 and TRBJ2-1; a weak D match, TRBD2 (5 bases). Sequenced: T cells isolated from PBMCs. The receptor was derived from a human donor in good health. The CDR3: CASSYPEALNEQFF. For the CDR3, the DNA is TGTGCCAGCAGTTACCCGGAGGCCCTGAATGAGCAGTTCTTC.